This TCR beta chain is drawn from a study of blood T cell repertoires in COVID-19. About the study: COVID-19 samples from acute and convalescent phases originated in the United States, Italy and Spain. The cDNA or gDNA used as material had been derived from T cells, B-cell-depleted T cells, or PBMCs.

Patients in Seattle were enrolled during active infection, then followed longitudinally. V shed 2 bases, J shed 5 bases, and the junction held 12 bases outside the gene matches. Germline V gene lookup returns CDR1 SGHVS and CDR2 FQNEAQ. The CDR3 consists of 17 residues. Authors' data handling: Nucleated cell counts were estimated from reference gene primer amplification. Profiling relied on immunoSEQ multiplex PCR, and the TCRdb table lists in-frame clones only, not all of them. V and J calls and clone size are copied from that table; D and trimming were computed from the DNA. The sample consists of some 300,000 clones, roughly 89% of them appearing once.

Sequenced sample: peripheral blood. This sequence originates from a woman in her twenties or thirties with COVID-19, enrolled during active disease. This chain joins TRBV7-8 and TRBJ2-5; 9 nucleotides agree with TRBD1. CDR3 sequence (DNA): TGTGCCAGCAGCTTATACCCCCCTGGGACAGGGAAGGAGACCCAGTACTTC. Its protein product is CASSLYPPGTGKETQYF.